A selection of T cell receptor beta chains follows, all from one sample in a study of identical twins. A single record per CDR3 protein comes from TCRdb applying MiXCR to the 5' RACE reads. The sample has some 1,600,000 distinct CDR3 sequences, less than 35% seen once. Sequencing input: cord blood. Receptors were obtained from a newborn girl in good health. The CDR3 runs from the conserved cysteine through the conserved F or W. Fields, in order: D gene, V gene, J gene, clone size, CDR3 DNA, CDR3 protein. A D gene is named only where the DNA matches it firmly. The size entry is marked missing in some rows and otherwise reads once, few, many or a size class.

d_gene: TRBD1; v_gene: TRBV12-3/TRBV12-4; j_gene: TRBJ1-2; abundance: NA; CDR3nt: TGTGCCAGCAGACCACCAGGGGGCAGGGGGTATGGCTACACCTTC; CDR3aa: CASRPPGGRGYGYTF
d_gene: NA; v_gene: TRBV5-1; j_gene: TRBJ1-6; abundance: few; CDR3nt: TGCGCCAGCAGCTTAATGGGGGATTCACCCCTCCACTTT; CDR3aa: CASSLMGDSPLHF
d_gene: NA; v_gene: TRBV12-3/TRBV12-4; j_gene: TRBJ2-2; abundance: NA; CDR3nt: TGTGCCAGCAGTTTGAAGAGGGGCACCGGGGAGCTGTTTTTT; CDR3aa: CASSLKRGTGELFF
d_gene: NA; v_gene: TRBV29-1; j_gene: TRBJ2-7; abundance: many; CDR3nt: TGCAGCGTTGAAGCTTGGGGGCTAGACGAGCAGTACTTC; CDR3aa: CSVEAWGLDEQYF
d_gene: NA; v_gene: TRBV28; j_gene: TRBJ2-7; abundance: NA; CDR3nt: TGTGCCAGCAGGTCCCTCCCCTACGAGCAGTACTTC; CDR3aa: CASRSLPYEQYF
d_gene: TRBD1; v_gene: TRBV15; j_gene: TRBJ1-6; abundance: NA; CDR3nt: TGTGCCACCAGCAGAGTGGACAGGGGGAATTCACCCCTCCACTTT; CDR3aa: CATSRVDRGNSPLHF
d_gene: NA; v_gene: TRBV12-3/TRBV12-4; j_gene: TRBJ1-3; abundance: NA; CDR3nt: TGTGCCAGCAGTTTAGGTGGGCCCTCTGGAAACACCATATATTTT; CDR3aa: CASSLGGPSGNTIYF
d_gene: NA; v_gene: TRBV3-1; j_gene: TRBJ2-7; abundance: many; CDR3nt: TGTGCCAGCAGCCAAGAAGTCAGAACGGGTTACGAGCAGTACTTC; CDR3aa: CASSQEVRTGYEQYF
d_gene: NA; v_gene: TRBV20-1; j_gene: TRBJ2-7; abundance: NA; CDR3nt: TGCAGTGCTAGAGATTGGAGCGCGTACGAGCAGTACTTC; CDR3aa: CSARDWSAYEQYF
d_gene: NA; v_gene: TRBV2; j_gene: TRBJ2-7; abundance: few; CDR3nt: TGTGCCAGCGGGACTTACTCCTACGAGCAGTACTTC; CDR3aa: CASGTYSYEQYF
d_gene: NA; v_gene: TRBV3-1; j_gene: TRBJ1-6; abundance: few; CDR3nt: TGTGCCAGCAGCCAAGATACATTCGGTTCACCCCTCCACTTT; CDR3aa: CASSQDTFGSPLHF
d_gene: TRBD1; v_gene: TRBV27; j_gene: TRBJ1-2; abundance: NA; CDR3nt: TGTGCCAGCAGTTTTAGGGACAGACCTTTCTATGGCTACACCTTC; CDR3aa: CASSFRDRPFYGYTF
d_gene: NA; v_gene: TRBV6-6; j_gene: TRBJ2-5; abundance: few; CDR3nt: TGTGCCAGCATAAGGGGTCCAGAACAAGAGACCCAGTACTTC; CDR3aa: CASIRGPEQETQYF
d_gene: TRBD2; v_gene: TRBV7-2; j_gene: TRBJ2-3; abundance: NA; CDR3nt: TGTGCCAGCAGCTTAGCGGTTAGCGGGGCAGATACGCAGTATTTT; CDR3aa: CASSLAVSGADTQYF
d_gene: NA; v_gene: TRBV20-1; j_gene: TRBJ2-4; abundance: few; CDR3nt: TGCAGTGCTAGTCTCGGGACAGCCAAAAACATTCAGTACTTC; CDR3aa: CSASLGTAKNIQYF
d_gene: NA; v_gene: TRBV5-1; j_gene: TRBJ2-4; abundance: few; CDR3nt: TGCGCCAGCAGCTTAGGGGGGGCCACAGCCAAAAACATTCAGTACTTC; CDR3aa: CASSLGGATAKNIQYF
d_gene: TRBD1; v_gene: TRBV11-2; j_gene: TRBJ2-3; abundance: NA; CDR3nt: TGTGCCAGCAGCTTAGTGGCCGGACAGGGAGATACGCAGTATTTT; CDR3aa: CASSLVAGQGDTQYF
d_gene: NA; v_gene: TRBV6-1; j_gene: TRBJ2-7; abundance: once; CDR3nt: TGTGCCAGCAGTGAAGCGGCAGGGCTCTACGAGCAGTACTTC; CDR3aa: CASSEAAGLYEQYF
d_gene: NA; v_gene: TRBV20-1; j_gene: TRBJ2-7; abundance: NA; CDR3nt: TGCAGTGCTAGAGCCTGGGGGGCAGCCTCCTACGAGCAGTACTTC; CDR3aa: CSARAWGAASYEQYF
d_gene: NA; v_gene: TRBV28; j_gene: TRBJ1-6; abundance: many; CDR3nt: TGTGCCAGCAGTTTTTTAAGAATTTCACCCCTCCACTTT; CDR3aa: CASSFLRISPLHF
d_gene: NA; v_gene: TRBV7-9; j_gene: TRBJ2-1; abundance: few; CDR3nt: TGTGCCAGCAGCTTCCTTATGGGGGTGGGCCACAATGAGCAGTTCTTC; CDR3aa: CASSFLMGVGHNEQFF
d_gene: TRBD2; v_gene: TRBV5-1; j_gene: TRBJ2-3; abundance: many; CDR3nt: TGTGCCAGCAGCCGGACTAGCGGGCGAGATACGCAGTATTTT; CDR3aa: CASSRTSGRDTQYF
d_gene: TRBD2; v_gene: TRBV20-1; j_gene: TRBJ2-3; abundance: few; CDR3nt: TGCAGTGCCCCCAAAGCGGGAGGGCCTCTCCCAGATACGCAGTATTTT; CDR3aa: CSAPKAGGPLPDTQYF
d_gene: TRBD2; v_gene: TRBV5-1; j_gene: TRBJ2-7; abundance: few; CDR3nt: TGCGCCAGCAGCACCGGACTAGCGGGAGGGCTCGAGCAGTACTTC; CDR3aa: CASSTGLAGGLEQYF
d_gene: TRBD2; v_gene: TRBV3-1; j_gene: TRBJ2-3; abundance: NA; CDR3nt: TGTGCCAGCAGCCAAAAGAGACTAGCGGGGGGGCACACAGATACGCAGTATTTT; CDR3aa: CASSQKRLAGGHTDTQYF
d_gene: NA; v_gene: TRBV7-9; j_gene: TRBJ1-2; abundance: NA; CDR3nt: TGTGCCAGCTGCGCAGGACACTATGGCTACACCTTC; CDR3aa: CASCAGHYGYTF
d_gene: NA; v_gene: TRBV11-1; j_gene: TRBJ2-3; abundance: NA; CDR3nt: TGTGCCAGCAGCTTAGTTTGGTGGGGGACTGAGGAAATCACTAGCACAGATACGCAGTATTTT; CDR3aa: CASSLVWWGTEEITSTDTQYF
d_gene: NA; v_gene: TRBV19; j_gene: TRBJ1-1; abundance: NA; CDR3nt: TGTGCCAGTAGTGCTTCAGGCCCCAACACTGAAGCTTTCTTT; CDR3aa: CASSASGPNTEAFF
d_gene: TRBD2; v_gene: TRBV20-1; j_gene: TRBJ2-5; abundance: NA; CDR3nt: TGCAGTGCTAGGGACCGCCTAGCGGGAGGTGTGACCCAGTACTTC; CDR3aa: CSARDRLAGGVTQYF
d_gene: TRBD2; v_gene: TRBV4-2; j_gene: TRBJ2-1; abundance: NA; CDR3nt: TGTGCCAGCAGCCAAGATCGAGTAGCGGGGTTGGATGAGCAGTTCTTC; CDR3aa: CASSQDRVAGLDEQFF
d_gene: TRBD1; v_gene: TRBV4-2; j_gene: TRBJ1-6; abundance: NA; CDR3nt: TGTGCCAGCAGCCCCCAGGGGGCCGGAAATTCACCCCTCCACTTT; CDR3aa: CASSPQGAGNSPLHF
d_gene: NA; v_gene: TRBV3-1; j_gene: TRBJ2-3; abundance: few; CDR3nt: TGTGCCAGCAGCCGGGAACTAGCCGCAGATACGCAGTATTTT; CDR3aa: CASSRELAADTQYF
d_gene: NA; v_gene: TRBV7-9; j_gene: TRBJ2-4; abundance: NA; CDR3nt: TGTGCCAGCAGCCCTCAGGGTGGCCTAGCGAAAAGCATTCAGTACTTC; CDR3aa: CASSPQGGLAKSIQYF
d_gene: NA; v_gene: TRBV2; j_gene: TRBJ1-2; abundance: few; CDR3nt: TGTGCCAGCAGTGCCGGGATTTTTTATGGCTACACCTTC; CDR3aa: CASSAGIFYGYTF
d_gene: TRBD2; v_gene: TRBV13; j_gene: TRBJ2-1; abundance: NA; CDR3nt: TGTGCCAGCAGCTTAATAGGACTAGCGGACAATGAGCAGTTCTTC; CDR3aa: CASSLIGLADNEQFF
d_gene: TRBD1; v_gene: TRBV27; j_gene: TRBJ2-7; abundance: NA; CDR3nt: TGTGCCAGCAGTTTTCGCCCTGACAGGGGGCTGGACTACGAGCAGTACTTC; CDR3aa: CASSFRPDRGLDYEQYF
d_gene: NA; v_gene: TRBV6-1; j_gene: TRBJ2-6; abundance: few; CDR3nt: TGTGCCAGCAGTGAGAAGGACTCTGGGGCCAACGTCCTGACTTTC; CDR3aa: CASSEKDSGANVLTF
d_gene: NA; v_gene: TRBV2; j_gene: TRBJ2-6; abundance: NA; CDR3nt: TGTGCCAGCATCTCTATGCTCTCTGGGGCCAACGTCCTGACTTTC; CDR3aa: CASISMLSGANVLTF
d_gene: NA; v_gene: TRBV20-1; j_gene: TRBJ2-7; abundance: once; CDR3nt: TGCAGTGCCGGCCCTGCCTACGAGCAGTACTTC; CDR3aa: CSAGPAYEQYF
d_gene: NA; v_gene: TRBV7-2; j_gene: TRBJ2-1; abundance: few; CDR3nt: TGTGCCAGCAGCTACACCTCCCTCTCCTACAATGAGCAGTTCTTC; CDR3aa: CASSYTSLSYNEQFF
d_gene: TRBD2; v_gene: TRBV19; j_gene: TRBJ2-5; abundance: NA; CDR3nt: TGTGCCAGTAGTATGAAGGGACTAGCGGGGACCCAAGAGACCCAGTACTTC; CDR3aa: CASSMKGLAGTQETQYF
d_gene: NA; v_gene: TRBV10-3; j_gene: TRBJ2-5; abundance: many; CDR3nt: TGTGCCATCAGTGAGTCAACAGGGGAGACCCAGTACTTC; CDR3aa: CAISESTGETQYF
d_gene: NA; v_gene: TRBV12-3/TRBV12-4; j_gene: TRBJ2-7; abundance: NA; CDR3nt: TGTGCCAGCATGGGAACGGGACACTTTTACGAGCAGTACTTC; CDR3aa: CASMGTGHFYEQYF
d_gene: TRBD1; v_gene: TRBV13; j_gene: TRBJ2-3; abundance: NA; CDR3nt: TGTGTCAGCGGACAGGGATTTCAGCCAGATACGCAGTATTTT; CDR3aa: CVSGQGFQPDTQYF
d_gene: NA; v_gene: TRBV25-1; j_gene: TRBJ2-5; abundance: NA; CDR3nt: TGTGCCAGCAGTGAAGGGGGGGGGCAGGGCAATGAGCAGTACTTC; CDR3aa: CASSEGGGQGNEQYF
d_gene: TRBD2; v_gene: TRBV7-9; j_gene: TRBJ2-1; abundance: few; CDR3nt: TGTGCCAGCAGCCCCAGACTAGCGGGAGTTTCGAGGTCCTACAATGAGCAGTTCTTC; CDR3aa: CASSPRLAGVSRSYNEQFF
d_gene: NA; v_gene: TRBV29-1; j_gene: TRBJ2-5; abundance: NA; CDR3nt: TGCAGCGTTGAAGAAGGGACTCTTGCCTGGGGTAATGAGCAGTACTTC; CDR3aa: CSVEEGTLAWGNEQYF
d_gene: NA; v_gene: TRBV2; j_gene: TRBJ1-2; abundance: NA; CDR3nt: TGTGCCAGCAGCCAAAAGGGGGTATCGAACTATGGCTACACCTTC; CDR3aa: CASSQKGVSNYGYTF
d_gene: NA; v_gene: TRBV20-1; j_gene: TRBJ2-2; abundance: NA; CDR3nt: TGCAGTGCTATCGAGGGGGCGAACACCGGGGAGCTGTTTTTT; CDR3aa: CSAIEGANTGELFF
d_gene: TRBD2; v_gene: TRBV6-1; j_gene: TRBJ2-1; abundance: NA; CDR3nt: TGTGCCAGCATAGTCCTAGCGGCTACCTACAATGAGCAGTTCTTC; CDR3aa: CASIVLAATYNEQFF